The 9 T cell receptor beta chains below all came from one sample that was sequenced in a study of blood T cell repertoires in COVID-19. The table came from immunoSEQ multiplex PCR; TCRdb's copy has only in-frame clones and leaves some out. The data show 95,000 to 150,000 clones, around 88% seen once. Sequencing used peripheral blood. All receptors come from a woman between 45 and 65 years old with active or convalescent COVID-19.

This chain joins TRBV12-3 or TRBV12-4 and TRBJ1-2; D is possibly TRBD1 (6 bases). There are 12 residues in the CDR3. V lost 4 bases, J lost 7 bases, and 10 bases lay in between. CDR3 in amino acids: CASSSRGTGYTF. DNA of the CDR3: TGTGCCAGCAGTTCTAGGGGGACTGGCTACACCTTC.

The chain couples TRBV9 to TRBJ2-3; D is ambiguous. Germline CDR1 SGDLS, CDR2 YYNGEE. V lost 0 bases to trimming and J lost 2 bases, with 10 bases between them. This CDR3 is 15 amino acids long. The CDR3 coding sequence is TGTGCCAGCAGCGTAGCGGCGCGGAACACAGATACGCAGTATTTT. Translated, it gives CASSVAARNTDTQYF.

This rearrangement joins TRBV28 to TRBJ1-5; D is uncertain. The V end lost 2 bases, the J end lost 9 bases, and 17 bases lay between the germline ends. This CDR3 region has 15 residues. Germline assignment: CDR1 MDHEN and CDR2 SYDVKM. CDR3 DNA: TGTGCCAGCAGTTTAGGGGAACTCGGAGGTCGGCCCCAGCATTTT. Its translation: CASSLGELGGRPQHF. The whole variable domain, remainder taken from reference TRBV28 and TRBJ1-5, is DVKVTQSSRYLVKRTGEKVFLECVQDMDHENMFWYRQDPGLGLRLIYFSYDVKMKEKGDIPEGYSVSREKKERFSLILESASTNQTSMYLCASSLGELGGRPQHFGDGTRLSIL.

This clone was seen a single time. The V call is TRBV6-5, the J call TRBJ1-1, with D perhaps TRBD1 (5 bases). Trimming took off 6 bases at V and 1 base at J, with 15 bases between the two ends. The CDR3 spans 15 residues. From germline, CDR1 is MNHEY and CDR2 SVGAGI. Here the CDR3 DNA reads TGTGCCAGCAGAATTGGGGGGAAAAGGAACACTGAAGCTTTCTTT. Its protein is CASRIGGKRNTEAFF.

The rearrangement joins TRBV7-8 to TRBJ2-1; no clear D. Germline V gene sequence: CDR1 SGHVS, CDR2 FQNEAQ. The ends were cut back, 1 base at V and 1 base at J, with 5 bases in the middle. The CDR3 has 14 residues. CDR3: CASSLVLSYNEQFF. CDR3 DNA sequence: TGTGCCAGCAGCTTAGTTCTATCCTACAATGAGCAGTTCTTC. Combining the CDR3 with reference TRBV7-8 and TRBJ2-1 gives the whole variable domain GAGVSQSPRYKVAKRGQDVALRCDPISGHVSLFWYQQALGQGPEFLTYFQNEAQLDKSGLPSDRFFAERPEGSVSTLKIQRTQQEDSAVYLCASSLVLSYNEQFFGPGTRLTVL.

The rearrangement links TRBV11-2 to TRBJ2-1; 12 bases are shared with TRBD2. Per germline, CDR1 SGHAT and CDR2 FQNNGV. The CDR3 runs 15 residues. With V trimmed by 6 bases and J by 9 bases, 9 bases remained unmatched. The CDR3: CASSFLAGGPGEQFF. Written as DNA, the CDR3 is TGTGCCAGCAGTTTTCTAGCGGGAGGGCCTGGTGAGCAGTTCTTC.

The V gene is TRBV7-2, the J gene TRBJ2-7; maybe TRBD1 (6 bases). The germline CDR1 and CDR2 sequences are SGHTA and FQGNSA. Trimming removed 2 bases from V and 5 bases from J, with 10 bases in between. This CDR3 spans 13 amino acids. CDR3 in DNA: TGTGCCAGCAGCTTAACGTACAGGGACGAGCAGTACTTC. Amino acid sequence: CASSLTYRDEQYF.

This clone was recorded a few times. V usage is TRBV11-2 and J usage is TRBJ2-2; a weak D match, TRBD2 (5 bases). The CDR3 totals 15 residues. V was cut by 5 bases and J by 4 bases, with 14 bases left in between. Germline V gene sequence: CDR1 SGHAT, CDR2 FQNNGV. The CDR3 bases are TGTGCCAGCAGCGCTTTGGACTCGGCCACCGGGGAGCTGTTTTTT. Translated, it gives CASSALDSATGELFF.

This clone was seen a handful of times. The chain links TRBV10-3 to TRBJ2-3; 7 bases match TRBD1. The CDR3 length is 15 residues. J was trimmed by 2 bases and V by 9 bases; bases with no gene match: 11. Germline V gene sequence: CDR1 ENHRY, CDR2 SYGVKD. The CDR3 coding sequence is TGTGCCATTACATCGGGGACAGAGTCCACAGATACGCAGTATTTT. Translation gives CAITSGTESTDTQYF.